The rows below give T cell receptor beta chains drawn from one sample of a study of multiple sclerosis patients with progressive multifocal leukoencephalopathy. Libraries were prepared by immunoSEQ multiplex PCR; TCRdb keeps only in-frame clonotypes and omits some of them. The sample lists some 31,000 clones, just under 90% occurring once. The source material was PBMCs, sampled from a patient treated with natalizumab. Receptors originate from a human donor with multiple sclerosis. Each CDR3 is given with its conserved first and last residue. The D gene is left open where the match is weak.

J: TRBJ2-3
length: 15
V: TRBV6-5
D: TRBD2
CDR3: CASGSSGSLTDTQYF
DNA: TGTGCCAGCGGGTCTAGCGGGTCGCTCACAGATACGCAGTATTTT

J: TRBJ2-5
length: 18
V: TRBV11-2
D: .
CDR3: CASSSAGGGGVLQETQYF
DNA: TGTGCCAGCAGTTCCGCCGGCGGTGGGGGTGTGCTGCAAGAGACCCAGTACTTC

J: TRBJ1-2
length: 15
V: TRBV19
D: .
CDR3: CASSHSLAGADGYTF
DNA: TGTGCCAGTAGCCATTCCCTGGCAGGGGCAGATGGCTACACCTTC

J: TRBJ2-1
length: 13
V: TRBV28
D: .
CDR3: CASSPRGLNEQFF
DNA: TGTGCCAGCAGTCCCAGGGGACTCAATGAGCAGTTCTTC

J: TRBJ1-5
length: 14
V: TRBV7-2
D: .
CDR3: CASSSDRINQPQHF
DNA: TGTGCCAGCAGCTCGGACAGAATCAATCAGCCCCAGCATTTT

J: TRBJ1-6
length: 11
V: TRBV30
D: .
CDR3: CACSATSPLHF
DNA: TGTGCCTGTTCAGCCACATCACCCCTCCACTTT

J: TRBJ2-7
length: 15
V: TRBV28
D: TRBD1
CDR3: CASSLGGTGQYEQYF
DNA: TGTGCCAGCAGTTTAGGAGGGACAGGGCAGTACGAGCAGTACTTC

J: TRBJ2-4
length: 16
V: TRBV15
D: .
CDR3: CATSRDRGVAKNIQYF
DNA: TGTGCCACCAGCAGAGATAGGGGGGTAGCCAAAAACATTCAGTACTTC

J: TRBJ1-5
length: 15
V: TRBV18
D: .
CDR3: CASSPLRQDNQPQHF
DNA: TGTGCCAGCTCACCACTGAGACAGGATAATCAGCCCCAGCATTTT

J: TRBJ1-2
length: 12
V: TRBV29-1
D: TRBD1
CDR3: CSVDKGAGGYTF
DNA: TGCAGCGTTGATAAGGGGGCGGGGGGCTACACCTTC

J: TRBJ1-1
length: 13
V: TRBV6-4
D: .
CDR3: CASSLRMNTEAFF
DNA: TGTGCCAGCAGTCTTAGAATGAACACTGAAGCTTTCTTT

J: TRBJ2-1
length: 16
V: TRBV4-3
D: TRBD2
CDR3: CASAPTGSGRTGEQFF
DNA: TGCGCCAGCGCCCCCACTGGCAGCGGGAGAACGGGTGAGCAGTTCTTC

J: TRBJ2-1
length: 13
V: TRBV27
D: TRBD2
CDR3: CASSFTVAGEQFF
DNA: TGTGCCAGCAGTTTTACGGTAGCGGGAGAGCAGTTCTTC

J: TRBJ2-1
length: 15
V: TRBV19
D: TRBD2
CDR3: CASMASGESYNEQFF
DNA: TGTGCCAGTATGGCTAGCGGGGAATCCTACAATGAGCAGTTCTTC

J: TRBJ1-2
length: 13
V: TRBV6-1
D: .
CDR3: CASSRDGPYGYTF
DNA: TGTGCCAGCAGCAGGGACGGTCCCTATGGCTACACCTTC

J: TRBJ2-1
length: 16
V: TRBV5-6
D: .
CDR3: CASSLVGGGVYNEQFF
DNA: TGTGCCAGCAGCTTGGTTGGCGGAGGCGTATACAATGAGCAGTTCTTC

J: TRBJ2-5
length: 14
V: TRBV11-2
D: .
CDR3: CASSLSTPDETQYF
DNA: TGTGCCAGCAGCCTCAGCACCCCGGATGAGACCCAGTACTTC

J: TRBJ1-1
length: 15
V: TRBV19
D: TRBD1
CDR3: CASSIPGGTNTEAFF
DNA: TGTGCCAGTAGTATACCAGGGGGCACTAACACTGAAGCTTTCTTT

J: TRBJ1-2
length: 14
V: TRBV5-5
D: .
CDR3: CASSLEGRNYGYTF
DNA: TGTGCCAGCAGCTTGGAGGGCCGTAACTATGGCTACACCTTC

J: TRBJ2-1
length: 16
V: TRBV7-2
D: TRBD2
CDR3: CASSLALAGRYNEQFF
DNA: TGTGCCAGCAGCTTAGCCCTAGCGGGACGTTACAATGAGCAGTTCTTC

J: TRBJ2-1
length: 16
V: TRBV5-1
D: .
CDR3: CASSLEGFGSHNEQFF
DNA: TGCGCCAGCAGCTTGGAAGGCTTTGGGAGCCACAATGAGCAGTTCTTC

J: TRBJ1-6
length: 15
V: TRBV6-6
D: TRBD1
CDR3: CASNLAGQGNSPLHF
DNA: TGTGCCAGCAATCTCGCGGGACAGGGGAATTCACCCCTCCACTTT

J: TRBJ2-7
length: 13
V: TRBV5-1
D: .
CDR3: CASSSSSSYEQYF
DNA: TGCGCCAGCAGCTCCAGTAGCTCCTACGAGCAGTACTTC

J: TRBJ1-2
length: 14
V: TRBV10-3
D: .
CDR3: CAINPRGVNYGYTF
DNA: TGTGCCATCAATCCCCGCGGGGTCAACTATGGCTACACCTTC

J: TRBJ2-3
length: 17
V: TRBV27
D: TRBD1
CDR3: CASKKGQDKTSGNTQYF
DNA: TGTGCCAGCAAAAAGGGACAGGACAAGACTTCGGGGAATACGCAGTATTTT

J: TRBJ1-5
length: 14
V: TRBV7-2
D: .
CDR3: CASSPRDSNQPQHF
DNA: TGTGCCAGCAGCCCCCGGGATAGCAATCAGCCCCAGCATTTT

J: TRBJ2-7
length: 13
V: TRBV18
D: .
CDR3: CASSPDTTYEQYF
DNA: TGTGCCAGCTCACCTGACACCACCTACGAGCAGTACTTC

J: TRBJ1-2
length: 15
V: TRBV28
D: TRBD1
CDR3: CASSLPAGTGSGYTF
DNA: TGTGCCAGCAGTTTACCCGCCGGGACAGGGAGTGGCTACACCTTC

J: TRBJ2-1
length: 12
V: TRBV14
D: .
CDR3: CASSPRYNEQFF
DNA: TGTGCCAGCAGCCCCCGATACAATGAGCAGTTCTTC

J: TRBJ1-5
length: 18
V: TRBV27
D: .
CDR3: CASSRIYREGDSNQPQHF
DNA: TGTGCCAGCAGCCGAATCTACAGGGAAGGGGATAGCAATCAGCCCCAGCATTTT